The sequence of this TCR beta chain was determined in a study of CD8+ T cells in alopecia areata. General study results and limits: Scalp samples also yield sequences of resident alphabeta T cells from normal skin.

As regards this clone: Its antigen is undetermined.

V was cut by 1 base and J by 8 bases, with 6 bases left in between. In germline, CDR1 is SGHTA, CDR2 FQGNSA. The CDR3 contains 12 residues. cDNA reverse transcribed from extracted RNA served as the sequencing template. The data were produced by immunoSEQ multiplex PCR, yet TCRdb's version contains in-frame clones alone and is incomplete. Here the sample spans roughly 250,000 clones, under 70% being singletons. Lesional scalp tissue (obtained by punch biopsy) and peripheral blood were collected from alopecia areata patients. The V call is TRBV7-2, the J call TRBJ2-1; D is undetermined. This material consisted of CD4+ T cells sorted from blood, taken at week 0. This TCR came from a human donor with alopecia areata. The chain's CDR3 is CASSLVFDEQFF. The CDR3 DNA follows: TGTGCCAGCAGCTTAGTTTTCGATGAGCAGTTCTTC.